The 30 T cell receptor beta chains reported below all come from one sample, sequenced in a study of brain T cells in children with intractable seizures. Measured with immunoSEQ multiplex PCR; TCRdb has only the in-frame clones, and not every one. The sample carries around 80,000 clones, around 90% recorded once. Sequencing was performed on peripheral blood, taken at surgery. The receptors derive from a girl aged 2 to 9 with Rasmussen encephalitis and intractable seizures.

The chain joins TRBV19 to TRBJ1-2; 7 bases align to TRBD1. CDR1 and CDR2 from the germline V gene are LNHDA and SQIVND (reference sequence). V shed 6 bases and J 8 bases; nucleotides not matched to a gene: 9. There are 13 residues in the CDR3. This chain's CDR3 is CASRAGGEGGYTF. CDR3 DNA sequence: TGTGCCAGTAGGGCAGGGGGAGAAGGAGGCTACACCTTC.

Only one count was recorded for this clone. This sequence joins TRBV30 and TRBJ1-4, with D possibly TRBD1 on 5 matching bases. Germline CDR1 and CDR2: GTSNPN and SVGIG (reference sequence). This CDR3 is 17 amino acids long. The V gene lost 1 base and the J gene lost 0 bases, with 15 bases spanning the gap. The CDR3 bases are TGTGCCTGGAGTGAGTATGGAAGGGGCGCAACTAATGAAAAACTGTTTTTT. It codes for CAWSEYGRGATNEKLFF.

This clone was detected only a few times. The CDR3 DNA follows: TGTGCCAGCAGCCCCGGGACAGGGGCCGACGAGCAGTACTTC. This codes for CASSPGTGADEQYF. The chain links TRBV5-4 to TRBJ2-7; 10 positions agree with TRBD1. Trimming took 4 bases from V and 5 from J; bases not matched to a gene: 6. The CDR3 has 14 amino acids. Germline values: CDR1 SGHNT, CDR2 YYREEE (reference sequence).

V and J are TRBV28 and TRBJ2-2; 8 bases fit TRBD1. The germline V gene encodes CDR1 MDHEN and CDR2 SYDVKM. This CDR3 region has 16 residues. The J segment lost 4 bases and the V segment lost 6 bases, leaving 10 bases of the junction unmatched. As DNA, the CDR3 is TGTGCCAGCAGCTCCCAGGGGGCCGGTCGCACCGGGGAGCTGTTTTTT. It codes for CASSSQGAGRTGELFF. Variable domain in full (rest from reference TRBV28 and TRBJ2-2): DVKVTQSSRYLVKRTGEKVFLECVQDMDHENMFWYRQDPGLGLRLIYFSYDVKMKEKGDIPEGYSVSREKKERFSLILESASTNQTSMYLCASSSQGAGRTGELFFGEGSRLTVL.

The chain is built from TRBV3-1 (or the pseudogene TRBV3-2) and TRBJ1-2; D gene ambiguous. Germline values: CDR1 LGHDT, CDR2 YNNKEL (reference sequence). CDR3 length: 14 amino acids. The V end was cut by 3 bases, the J end by 6 bases, with 14 bases between. The CDR3 loop is CASSHSEGSNGYTF. The CDR3 coding sequence is TGTGCCAGCAGCCACAGCGAGGGCTCCAATGGCTACACCTTC.

The chain uses TRBV13 and TRBJ2-5, with 11 nucleotides matching TRBD2. The CDR3 contains 15 residues. J lost 0 bases, V lost 5 bases, and 2 bases had no gene match. Germline lookup yields CDR1 PRHDT and CDR2 FYEKMQ (reference sequence). The CDR3 region is CASSRGLADQETQYF. The CDR3 DNA reads TGTGCCAGCAGCAGGGGACTAGCGGACCAAGAGACCCAGTACTTC. Drawing the rest from reference TRBV13 and TRBJ2-5, the complete variable domain is AAGVIQSPRHLIKEKRETATLKCYPIPRHDTVYWYQQGPGQDPQFLISFYEKMQSDKGSIPDRFSAQQFSDYHSELNMSSLELGDSALYFCASSRGLADQETQYFGPGTRLLVL.

The chain employs TRBV3-1 (or the pseudogene TRBV3-2) and TRBJ1-5; no reliable D call. Trimming cost V 3 bases and J 7 bases, with 16 bases left between them. The V gene's germline CDR1 is LGHDT and CDR2 YNNKEL (reference sequence). This CDR3 spans 15 amino acids. The CDR3 DNA reads as TGTGCCAGCAGCCAGGGCGGCGAAATAGGGCAGCCCCAGCATTTT. Its translation is CASSQGGEIGQPQHF.

The gene calls are TRBV6-1 and TRBJ1-2, with D perhaps TRBD1 (5 bases). Germline V gene data show CDR1 as MNHNS and CDR2 as SASEGT. The V and J ends lost 2 bases and 7 bases respectively, with 20 bases between them. The CDR3 has 16 amino acids. CDR3 protein: CASSERSAGWGFGYTF. The CDR3, as DNA: TGTGCCAGCAGTGAAAGGTCTGCAGGGTGGGGGTTTGGCTACACCTTC.

The V call is TRBV19, the J call TRBJ1-4; 9 nucleotides match TRBD1. From germline, CDR1 is LNHDA and CDR2 SQIVND (reference sequence). The ends lost 5 bases at V and 4 bases at J; junction bases unmatched: 20. This CDR3 is 20 amino acids long. The CDR3 nucleotides read TGTGCCAGTAGTGCTCACGTCCCGGGACAGGGCTCCGGGGGTAATGAAAAACTGTTTTTT. Translated: CASSAHVPGQGSGGNEKLFF.

This chain joins TRBV30 and TRBJ1-1, with D hard to call. There are 13 residues in the CDR3. Germline V CDR1 and CDR2: GTSNPN, SVGIG (reference sequence). V dropped 2 bases and J dropped 1 base, with 8 bases sitting between them. The CDR3 sequence is CAWSLLRNTEAFF. As DNA, the CDR3 is TGTGCCTGGAGTTTGCTACGGAACACTGAAGCTTTCTTT.

The chain recombines TRBV12-3 or TRBV12-4 with TRBJ2-7; 11 nucleotides agree with TRBD1. The junction had 2 bases not matched to a gene; V was cut back by 4 bases and J by 6 bases. CDR3 length: 13 amino acids. As DNA, the CDR3 is TGTGCCAGCAGTTCGGACAGGGGGCCCGAGCAGTACTTC. This translates into CASSSDRGPEQYF.

The chain carries TRBV5-1 and TRBJ1-3, with a weak D call TRBD1 (5 bases). The V gene's germline CDR1 is SGHRS and CDR2 YFSETQ. Trimming cost V 7 bases and J 9 bases, with 26 bases left between them. This CDR3 contains 16 residues. The CDR3 coding sequence is TGCGCCAGCGGAGAAAGGGCTGGCCCTGGTGGGGGCACCATATATTTT. Its protein product is CASGERAGPGGGTIYF. Full variable domain (remainder filled in from reference TRBV5-1 and TRBJ1-3): KAGVTQTPRYLIKTRGQQVTLSCSPISGHRSVSWYQQTPGQGLQFLFEYFSETQRNKGNFPGRFSGRQFSNSRSEMNVSTLELGDSALYLCASGERAGPGGGTIYFGEGSWLTVV.

The chain has TRBV15 and TRBJ1-4, with D possibly being TRBD1 (5 bases). Trimming cost V 3 bases and J 2 bases, with 13 bases left between them. In germline, CDR1 is LNHNV, CDR2 YYDKDF (reference sequence). This CDR3 has 16 residues. CDR3 residues: CATSSGGGATNEKLFF. Here the CDR3 DNA reads TGTGCCACCAGCAGCGGAGGAGGGGCGACTAATGAAAAACTGTTTTTT.

The table lists this clone with a count of one. V and J are TRBV5-4 and TRBJ1-1; no firm D call. The germline gives CDR1 SGHNT, CDR2 YYREEE (reference sequence). The germline V and J ends were trimmed by 3 bases and 0 bases, with 12 bases remaining between them. The CDR3 contains 15 residues. CDR3: CASSSSQNMNTEAFF. In nucleotides, the CDR3 is TGTGCCAGCAGCTCCTCTCAGAACATGAACACTGAAGCTTTCTTT.

The V gene is TRBV10-1, the J gene TRBJ2-2; D not certain. This CDR3 is built from 12 residues. V dropped 9 bases and J dropped 2 bases, with 7 bases sitting between them. Germline CDR1 WNHNN, CDR2 SYGVQD (reference sequence). CDR3 amino acids: CASQPNTGELFF. The DNA for the CDR3 is TGCGCCAGTCAGCCTAACACCGGGGAGCTGTTTTTT.

DNA for the CDR3: TGTGCCAGCAGCTTGGTCGTATTCGCGGGGGAACTTTATGAGCAGTTCTTC. As protein: CASSLVVFAGELYEQFF. The chain links TRBV5-4 to TRBJ2-1; TRBD2 matches 7 bases. Germline trimming cut 0 bases from V and 8 bases from J; bases unmatched to any gene: 14. Germline CDR1 is SGHNT and CDR2 is YYREEE (reference sequence). This CDR3 contains 17 residues.

The rearrangement uses TRBV6-6 and TRBJ2-2; 12 nucleotides align to TRBD2. The CDR3 contains 15 residues. From germline, CDR1 is MNHNY and CDR2 SVGAGI (reference sequence). With 6 bases clipped from V and 6 bases from J, the junction kept 5 bases outside the gene matches. DNA for the CDR3: TGTGCCAGCAGCTCTCTAGCGGGAGGGCCCGGGGAGCTGTTTTTT. Translating gives CASSSLAGGPGELFF.

The rearrangement links TRBV7-2 to TRBJ2-7; the D gene is possibly TRBD2 (7 bases). The CDR3 covers 15 residues. Trimming took off 3 bases at V and 4 bases at J, with 16 bases between the two ends. From germline, CDR1 is SGHTA and CDR2 FQGNSA. CDR3 amino acids: CASSFGGPTHYEQYF. CDR3 DNA: TGTGCCAGCAGCTTCGGGGGGCCGACTCATTACGAGCAGTACTTC.

This clone occurred once. The chain is built from TRBV27 and TRBJ1-6; D remains ambiguous. The CDR3 runs to 14 residues. Trimming stripped 3 bases from V and 7 bases from J, with 10 bases between. From germline, CDR1 is MNHEY and CDR2 SMNVEV (reference sequence). The CDR3 coding sequence is TGTGCCAGCAGTTTCGACCGGCCAAATTCACCCCTCCACTTT. Protein sequence: CASSFDRPNSPLHF.

The chain employs TRBV7-9 and TRBJ2-2; the match to TRBD1 covers 8 bases. CDR1 is SEHNR, CDR2 FQNEAQ, per germline (reference sequence). Trimming removed 4 bases from V and 4 bases from J; junction bases left unmatched: 5. This CDR3 has 15 residues. CDR3 bases: TGTGCCAGCAGCTCGGACAGGGTAATCACCGGGGAGCTGTTTTTT. Residues: CASSSDRVITGELFF.

The chain links TRBV4-1 to TRBJ2-7, with TRBD1 identical over 8 bases. Germline CDR1 reads MGHRA; CDR2 reads YSYEKL. CDR3 size: 16 residues. V shed 0 bases and J 6 bases; nucleotides not matched to a gene: 10. The CDR3 loop reads CASSQEVADRVSEQYF. CDR3 in DNA: TGCGCCAGCAGCCAAGAGGTAGCGGACAGGGTAAGCGAGCAGTACTTC.

The J gene is TRBJ1-5, the V gene TRBV6-5, with D possibly TRBD1 on 5 matching bases. This CDR3 contains 12 residues. Looked up from germline, CDR1 is MNHEY and CDR2 is SVGAGI. V was shortened by 10 bases and J by 3 bases, with 10 bases between the two germline ends. CDR3 sequence reads: CATQGFNQPQHF. For the CDR3, the DNA is TGTGCCACCCAGGGTTTCAATCAGCCCCAGCATTTT.

The chain recombines TRBV4-1 with TRBJ1-1, with 10 positions matching TRBD1. V lost 7 bases and J lost 5; bases outside the gene matches: 13. Germline CDR1 MGHRA, CDR2 YSYEKL. The length of the CDR3 is 16 residues. The CDR3 sequence is CASNLDRGRSNTEAFF. For the CDR3, the DNA is TGCGCCAGCAACCTGGACAGGGGGAGGTCCAATACTGAAGCTTTCTTT.

The V gene is TRBV10-3, the J gene TRBJ2-7, with 7 positions matching TRBD1. This CDR3 region has 14 residues. Trimming cost V 4 bases and J 4 bases; bases outside gene matches: 7. From germline, CDR1 is ENHRY and CDR2 SYGVKD. For the CDR3, the DNA is TGTGCCATCAGTGCCGGGGACAGCGAATACGAGCAGTACTTC. As protein: CAISAGDSEYEQYF.

The rearrangement links TRBV3-1 (or the pseudogene TRBV3-2) to TRBJ2-2, with 8 bases identical to TRBD2. The CDR3 extends over 13 amino acids. In germline, CDR1 is LGHDT, CDR2 YNNKEL (reference sequence). V lost 6 bases and J lost 5; bases outside the gene matches: 2. The CDR3 loop is CASRAGVTGELFF. Here the CDR3 DNA reads TGTGCCAGCAGAGCGGGGGTGACCGGGGAGCTGTTTTTT.

The J gene is TRBJ2-2, the V gene TRBV15; D unclear. Trimming stripped 5 bases from V and 2 bases from J, with 9 bases between. Germline V gene sequence: CDR1 LNHNV, CDR2 YYDKDF (reference sequence). The CDR3 has 14 residues. The CDR3 DNA reads as TGTGCCACCAGCTTTGCCACCAACACCGGGGAGCTGTTTTTT. Encoded protein: CATSFATNTGELFF.

V gene TRBV7-2 combines with J gene TRBJ1-6; D gene ambiguous. V shed 5 bases and J shed 7 bases, with 12 bases lying between them. CDR3 length: 14 residues. Germline assignment: CDR1 SGHTA and CDR2 FQGNSA. The CDR3 sequence: CASSRVARNSPLHF. As DNA, the CDR3 is TGTGCCAGCAGCCGGGTCGCCCGGAATTCACCCCTCCACTTT.

The chain recombines TRBV6-5 with TRBJ2-7; maybe TRBD2 (5 bases). This CDR3 is built from 14 residues. The germline CDR1 and CDR2 sequences are MNHEY and SVGAGI. Between the trimmed V and J ends, which lost 7 bases and 0 bases, there was a span of 13 bases. The CDR3: CASKGAGISYEQYF. The DNA of the CDR3 is TGTGCCAGCAAGGGAGCAGGTATCTCCTACGAGCAGTACTTC.

The J gene is TRBJ2-1, the V gene TRBV9, with 10 bases that match TRBD1. V lost 0 bases and J lost 4; bases outside the gene matches: 4. CDR1 and CDR2 from the germline V gene are SGDLS and YYNGEE. CDR3 size: 16 residues. Here the CDR3 reads CASSVVDRGRYNEQFF. As DNA, the CDR3 is TGTGCCAGCAGCGTAGTTGACAGGGGGCGTTACAATGAGCAGTTCTTC.

The chain recombines TRBV12-5 with TRBJ2-7, with TRBD1 identical over 7 bases. The germline V gene encodes CDR1 LGHNT and CDR2 FRNRAP. The CDR3 runs 19 residues. J was trimmed by 0 bases and V by 1 base; bases with no gene match: 15. CDR3 nucleotide sequence: TGTGCTAGTGGTTTGGGATCCTACCGGGACAGTAAAGACTCCTACGAGCAGTACTTC. As protein: CASGLGSYRDSKDSYEQYF.